Included here is one T cell receptor (beta chain) sequence, with context. PCR primers comprised 60 Vbeta and 13 Jbeta primers. Clones were read by immunoSEQ multiplex PCR, and TCRdb kept only the in-frame ones, dropping some. The sample includes around 120,000 clones, 84% of them seen just once. Germline loops: CDR1 MNHEY, CDR2 SMNVEV (reference sequence). The CDR3 runs 13 residues. Trimming stripped 2 bases from V and 2 bases from J, with 7 bases between. This sample was included in a study of cytomegalovirus exposure and HLA in healthy donors. V usage is TRBV27 and J usage is TRBJ2-7; no definite D call. The source material was PBMCs. The receptor was isolated from a man between 50 and 59 years old in good health and CMV-seronegative. The CDR3 loop reads CASSLDQTYEQYF. CDR3 nucleotide sequence: TGTGCCAGCAGTTTAGATCAGACCTACGAGCAGTACTTC.